What follows are 20 T cell receptor beta chains derived from one specimen sequenced in a study of identical twins. TCRdb passed the 5' RACE reads through MiXCR, listing each CDR3 protein once. The sample records hundreds of thousands of distinct CDR3 sequences, 9% to 15% being singletons. Separately, the same data were catalogued under a study of yellow fever vaccine responses in identical twins.

Sample: CD8+ T cells sorted from blood. The receptors here all came from a woman between 18 and 30 years old in good health.

This clonotype was detected only a few times. The chain couples TRBV12-3 or TRBV12-4 to TRBJ2-1; TRBD2 matches 7 bases. The CDR3 has 14 residues. V lost 6 bases to trimming and J lost 9 bases; unmatched junction nucleotides: 11. As DNA, the CDR3 is TGTGCCAGCAGCCCCCAAGGGAGGGTAGCTGAGCAGTTCTTC. Translation gives CASSPQGRVAEQFF.

V is TRBV7-2 and J is TRBJ2-1, with TRBD2 as a possible D gene (5 bases). CDR3 length equals 15 residues. CDR1 SGHTA and CDR2 FQGNSA come from the germline V gene. Trimming stripped 5 bases from V and 8 bases from J, with 19 bases between. Here the CDR3 DNA reads TGTGCCAGCAGCCAGGCGGCGGGTTTAATAGATGAGCAGTTCTTC. Translated, it gives CASSQAAGLIDEQFF.

This clonotype has just a few counts. J is TRBJ2-3 and V is TRBV7-2; possibly TRBD2 for D (5 bases). Germline V gene sequence: CDR1 SGHTA, CDR2 FQGNSA. The V end lost 1 base, the J end lost 2 bases, and 10 bases lay between the germline ends. This CDR3 has 15 residues. The CDR3 loop is CASSLEGGYTDTQYF. The CDR3 DNA is TGTGCCAGCAGCTTAGAAGGAGGTTACACAGATACGCAGTATTTT. The entire variable domain, with the rest obtained from reference TRBV7-2 and TRBJ2-3, is as follows: GAGVSQSPSNKVTEKGKDVELRCDPISGHTALYWYRQSLGQGLEFLIYFQGNSAPDKSGLPSDRFSAERTGGSVSTLTIQRTQQEDSAVYLCASSLEGGYTDTQYFGPGTRLTVL.

This clonotype turned up a few times. One junction end disagrees with the germline gene, perhaps due to a read error. The rearrangement uses TRBV4-1 and TRBJ2-3; D gene ambiguous. The CDR3 contains 13 residues. Germline assignment: CDR1 MGHRA and CDR2 YSYEKL. CDR3: CASSPASTHFPAF. The CDR3 coding sequence is TGCGCCAGCAGTCCGGCTAGTACCCATTTCCCCGCTTTT.

This clonotype showed up just a few times. The rearrangement uses TRBV27 and TRBJ2-3, with TRBD1 matching over 7 bases. Trimming removed 6 bases from V and 3 bases from J; junction bases left unmatched: 6. This CDR3 contains 14 residues. Germline CDR1 MNHEY, CDR2 SMNVEV (reference sequence). The CDR3 DNA reads as TGTGCCAGCAGCCAAGGGGGCGCGACAGATACGCAGTATTTT. Translated: CASSQGGATDTQYF.

This clonotype was recorded many times. The chain couples TRBV12-3 or TRBV12-4 to TRBJ2-1, with D unclear. CDR3 length: 15 amino acids. V shed 1 base and J shed 5 bases, with 12 bases lying between them. CDR3 region: CASSLVPGGDNEQFF. CDR3 coding DNA: TGTGCCAGCAGTTTAGTCCCGGGTGGGGACAATGAGCAGTTCTTC.

This clonotype has at least ten counts. This chain links TRBV7-2 with TRBJ1-6, with 8 bases identical to TRBD1. Germline V lookup: CDR1 SGHTA, CDR2 FQGNSA. The J segment lost 6 bases and the V segment lost 2 bases, leaving 3 bases of the junction unmatched. The CDR3 is made up of 15 amino acids. CDR3 region: CASSLRTGINSPLHF. CDR3 DNA sequence: TGTGCCAGCAGCTTACGGACAGGGATTAATTCACCCCTCCACTTT.

This rearrangement joins TRBV7-9 to TRBJ2-5; no firm D call. Trimming removed 2 bases at V and 2 bases at J, with 9 bases between. The CDR3 length is 14 residues. CDR1 is SEHNR, CDR2 FQNEAQ, per germline (reference sequence). In DNA, the CDR3 is TGTGCCAGCAGCTTACGGCCAAAACAAGAGACCCAGTACTTC. Residues: CASSLRPKQETQYF.

This clonotype was counted only a few times. The V and J genes are TRBV3-1 and TRBJ1-5, with 7 bases that match TRBD1. The CDR3 consists of 14 residues. V trimming: 4 bases; J trimming: 6 bases; junction bases outside the gene matches: 6. Germline V gene sequence: CDR1 LGHDT, CDR2 YNNKEL (reference sequence). The CDR3 here is CASSPGQGVQPQHF. CDR3 DNA: TGTGCCAGCAGCCCGGGGCAGGGGGTTCAGCCCCAGCATTTT.

J is TRBJ1-1 and V is TRBV6-5; D not resolved. The CDR3 extends over 14 amino acids. V dropped 2 bases and J dropped 1 base, with 8 bases sitting between them. Per the germline V gene, CDR1 is MNHEY and CDR2 is SVGAGI. DNA of the CDR3: TGTGCCAGCAGTTACAGGTACAAGAACACTGAAGCTTTCTTT. Translating gives CASSYRYKNTEAFF.

This rearrangement joins TRBV11-2 to TRBJ2-1, with D unresolved. V was pared by 6 bases and J by 7 bases, with 13 bases between. The CDR3 sequence is 13 residues long. Germline CDR1 reads SGHAT; CDR2 reads FQNNGV. CDR3 coding DNA: TGTGCCAGCAGTGACGAGGTAGGGAATGAGCAGTTCTTC. Translating gives CASSDEVGNEQFF.

The chain has TRBV28 and TRBJ2-6; D unclear. Deletions cut 2 bases from V and 0 bases from J, with 8 bases between. CDR3 size: 16 residues. Germline V gene sequence: CDR1 MDHEN, CDR2 SYDVKM. CDR3 DNA: TGTGCCAGCAGTTTAAAGTGGGGCTCTGGGGCCAACGTCCTGACTTTC. Its protein product is CASSLKWGSGANVLTF.

This chain links TRBV12-3 or TRBV12-4 with TRBJ1-4, with D maybe TRBD1 (6 bases). The CDR3 covers 16 residues. With 6 bases removed from V and 4 bases from J, the gap between germline ends came to 18 bases. CDR3 DNA: TGTGCCAGCAGCTCCCTCGTCGACAGGATTAATGAAAAACTGTTTTTT. Its translation: CASSSLVDRINEKLFF.

The chain recombines TRBV11-3 with TRBJ2-3; 10 bases fit TRBD2. The germline CDR1 and CDR2 sequences are SGHNT and YENEEA. The CDR3 has 17 amino acids. Trimming took 3 bases from V and 4 from J; bases not matched to a gene: 10. Here the CDR3 DNA reads TGTGCCAGCAGCTTCTCCTCCCTAGCGGGAGAGGCAGATACGCAGTATTTT. Residues: CASSFSSLAGEADTQYF.

This clonotype came up a few times. The genes are TRBV7-9 and TRBJ1-4; tentatively, D is TRBD1 (5 bases). The V end lost 4 bases, the J end lost 8 bases, and 11 bases lay between the germline ends. Per germline, CDR1 SEHNR and CDR2 FQNEAQ (reference sequence). This CDR3 comprises 13 residues. The CDR3 is CASSSTTGEKLFF. The CDR3 DNA follows: TGTGCCAGCAGCTCAACCACAGGAGAAAAACTGTTTTTT.

V is TRBV6-5 and J is TRBJ2-5, with 7 bases identical to TRBD1. The CDR3 is made up of 14 amino acids. After removal of 2 bases from V and 2 bases from J, the junction contained 2 bases not matched to a gene. Germline assignment: CDR1 MNHEY and CDR2 SVGAGI. The CDR3 DNA reads TGTGCCAGCAGTTACGGGACAGTACAAGAGACCCAGTACTTC. Amino acids: CASSYGTVQETQYF.

CDR3 protein: CASSVTQGGPNEQFF. DNA of the CDR3: TGTGCCAGCAGCGTGACTCAGGGAGGGCCGAATGAGCAGTTCTTC. The chain combines TRBV13 with TRBJ2-1, with 7 positions matching TRBD2. Germline V CDR1 and CDR2: PRHDT, FYEKMQ (reference sequence). The V gene end was trimmed by 5 bases and the J gene end by 7 bases; junction bases not matched to a gene: 11. This CDR3 is 15 amino acids long.

The chain joins TRBV11-1 to TRBJ2-7, with 9 bases fitting TRBD1. This CDR3 contains 15 residues. CDR1 is SGHAT, CDR2 FQDESV, per germline (reference sequence). DNA of the CDR3: TGTGCCACCAGCCAAGGGGACAGGGACCTATACGAGCAGTACGTC. This gives the protein CATSQGDRDLYEQYV.

This clonotype turned up a few times. The gene calls are TRBV5-1 and TRBJ1-2; TRBD1 is a possible D gene (6 bases). V lost 7 bases and J lost 2, with 18 bases in between. CDR1 is SGHRS and CDR2 is YFSETQ in the germline V gene. CDR3 length: 15 residues. DNA for the CDR3: TGCGCCAGCGGAACCCGGGGGCCTTCCAACTATGGCTACACCTTC. This gives the protein CASGTRGPSNYGYTF.

This clonotype has only a few counts. The genes are TRBV28 and TRBJ2-7; D gene ambiguous. CDR1 is MDHEN and CDR2 is SYDVKM in the germline V gene. The CDR3 spans 13 residues. With 6 bases removed from V and 6 bases from J, the gap between germline ends came to 15 bases. CDR3 protein: CASSPLLSGEQYV. CDR3 DNA: TGTGCCAGCAGCCCCCTTCTGTCGGGCGAGCAGTACGTC.